The 9 T cell receptor beta chains in this list originate from one sample, sequenced in a study of regulatory T cells in long-lasting Graves disease. The time point here: newly diagnosed GD, antithyroid drugs for less than 3 months. Isolated PBMC RNA provided the starting material for the TCR library. iRepertoire HTBI primers and Arm-PCR of CDR3 regions built TCR beta libraries. TCRdb ran MiXCR on the multiplex PCR reads and lists one entry per CDR3 protein. This sample carries 350,000 to 500,000 distinct CDR3 sequences, 13% to 15% of them seen once, and the ten largest clones take more than 15%. In addition, the sample was reused for a study of T cells in Graves' hyperthyroidism and ophthalmopathy.

The input for sequencing was peripheral blood mononuclear cells (PBMCs), taken at new diagnosis, from a patient treated with antithyroid drugs. All receptors come from a woman aged 45-59 years with Graves disease.

The chain links TRBV27 to TRBJ2-7; weak D call: TRBD2 (6 bases). The germline gives CDR1 MNHEY, CDR2 SMNVEV (reference sequence). The CDR3 extends over 15 amino acids. V was pared by 5 bases and J by 4 bases, with 18 bases between. This CDR3 is CASSRAAGLKYEQYF. DNA of the CDR3: TGTGCCAGCAGTCGAGCGGCGGGACTCAAGTACGAGCAGTACTTC.

The chain links TRBV10-3 to TRBJ1-5, with D uncertain. V lost 0 bases and J 4 bases, leaving 10 bases between the germline ends. This CDR3 is built from 15 residues. Germline CDR1 reads ENHRY; CDR2 reads SYGVKD. CDR3: CAISESEALNQPQHF. The CDR3 DNA is TGTGCCATCAGTGAGTCGGAAGCACTTAATCAGCCCCAGCATTTT.

In its sample, this clonotype was seen a few times. The CDR3 reads CASSLQLADITLNEQFF. Here the CDR3 DNA reads TGTGCCAGCAGCCTTCAACTAGCCGATATCACTTTGAATGAGCAGTTCTTC. The rearrangement links TRBV13 to TRBJ2-1; tentative D call: TRBD2 (6 bases). The CDR3 covers 17 residues. V was clipped by 5 bases and J by 7 bases, with 24 bases between them. From germline, CDR1 is PRHDT and CDR2 FYEKMQ (reference sequence). The full variable domain, in which reference TRBV13 and TRBJ2-1 provide the parts outside the CDR3, is AAGVIQSPRHLIKEKRETATLKCYPIPRHDTVYWYQQGPGQDPQFLISFYEKMQSDKGSIPDRFSAQQFSDYHSELNMSSLELGDSALYFCASSLQLADITLNEQFFGPGTRLTVL.

The rearrangement uses TRBV18 and TRBJ1-5, with D possibly being TRBD1 (6 bases). Trimming left V 0 bases short and J 7 bases short, with 16 bases between. CDR1 KGHSH and CDR2 LQKENI come from the germline V gene. There are 16 residues in the CDR3. For the CDR3, the DNA is TGTGCCAGCTCACCACCTTCCACAGGGTTCCAGCAGCCCCAGCATTTT. Its translation: CASSPPSTGFQQPQHF.

There are a few counts of this clonotype. V gene TRBV29-1 combines with J gene TRBJ2-2; a possible D gene is TRBD1 (6 bases). V lost 6 bases, J lost 1 base, and 18 bases lay in between. The CDR3 runs to 16 residues. The germline V gene has CDR1 SQVTM and CDR2 ANQGSEA. The CDR3 loop reads CSVEPPDRRNTGELFF. In DNA form, the CDR3 reads TGCAGCGTCGAACCGCCCGACAGGCGGAACACCGGGGAGCTGTTTTTT.

This clonotype was recorded at least ten times. The chain recombines TRBV30 with TRBJ2-1; D not resolved. Trimming shortened V by 1 base and J by 5 bases, and 12 bases separated the two germline ends. Germline V gene data show CDR1 as GTSNPN and CDR2 as SVGIG (reference sequence). The CDR3 covers 14 residues. The CDR3 bases are TGTGCCTGGAGTGAGGGTTTGGTTCACAATGAGCAGTTCTTC. Translation gives CAWSEGLVHNEQFF.

CDR3 in DNA: TGTGCCATCGGTACATCATACGAGCAGTACTTC. This gives the protein CAIGTSYEQYF. The chain is built from TRBV10-3 and TRBJ2-7, with no clear D. V was trimmed by 8 bases and J by 4 bases, leaving 9 bases between them. Per germline, CDR1 ENHRY and CDR2 SYGVKD. The CDR3 consists of 11 residues.

This clonotype was seen a handful of times. The chain links TRBV5-1 to TRBJ1-1, with TRBD1 matching 7 bases. The CDR3 spans 14 residues. V lost 2 bases and J lost 5; bases outside the gene matches: 6. The germline gives CDR1 SGHRS, CDR2 YFSETQ. The CDR3 reads CASSFDREGTEAFF. The CDR3 DNA is TGCGCCAGCAGCTTTGACAGGGAGGGTACTGAAGCTTTCTTT.

This clonotype showed up many times. The chain employs TRBV29-1 and TRBJ2-5; D unresolved. CDR1 is SQVTM and CDR2 is ANQGSEA in the germline V gene. Trimming shortened V by 5 bases and J by 2 bases, and 9 bases separated the two germline ends. The CDR3 spans 12 residues. The CDR3 DNA is TGCAGCGTTTCAGATCAACAAGAGACCCAGTACTTC. Amino acid sequence: CSVSDQQETQYF.